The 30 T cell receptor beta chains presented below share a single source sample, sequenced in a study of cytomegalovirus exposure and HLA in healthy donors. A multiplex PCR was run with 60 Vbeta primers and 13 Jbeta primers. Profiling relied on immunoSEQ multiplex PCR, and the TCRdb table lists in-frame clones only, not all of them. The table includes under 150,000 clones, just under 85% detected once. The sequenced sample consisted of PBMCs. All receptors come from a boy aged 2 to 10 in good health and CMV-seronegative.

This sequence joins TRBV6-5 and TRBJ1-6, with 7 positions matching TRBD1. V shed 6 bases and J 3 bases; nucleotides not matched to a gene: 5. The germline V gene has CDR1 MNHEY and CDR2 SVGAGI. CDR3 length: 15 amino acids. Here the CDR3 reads CASSRRDSYNSPLHF. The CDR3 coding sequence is TGTGCCAGCAGCCGCCGGGACAGCTATAATTCACCCCTCCACTTT.

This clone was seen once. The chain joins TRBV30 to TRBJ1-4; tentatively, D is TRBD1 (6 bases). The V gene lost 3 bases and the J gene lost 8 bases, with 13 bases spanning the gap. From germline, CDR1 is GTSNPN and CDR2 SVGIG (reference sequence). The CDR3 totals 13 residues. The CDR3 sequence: CAWRNRAREKLFF. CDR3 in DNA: TGTGCCTGGAGGAACAGGGCTAGGGAAAAACTGTTTTTT.

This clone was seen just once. CDR3 loop: CASSLWAGAESGANVLTF. In nucleotides, the CDR3 is TGTGCCAGCAGTTTATGGGCGGGGGCCGAATCTGGGGCCAACGTCCTGACTTTC. The chain has TRBV27 and TRBJ2-6; perhaps TRBD2 as D (7 bases). Trimming stripped 1 base from V and 1 base from J, with 14 bases between. Germline CDR1 reads MNHEY; CDR2 reads SMNVEV (reference sequence). CDR3 size: 18 residues.

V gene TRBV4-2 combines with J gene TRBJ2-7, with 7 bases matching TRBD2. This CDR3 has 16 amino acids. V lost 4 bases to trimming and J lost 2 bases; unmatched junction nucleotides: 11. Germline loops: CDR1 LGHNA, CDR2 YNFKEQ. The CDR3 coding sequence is TGTGCCAGCAGCCCTAGTGCGGGGGATAGCACCTACGAGCAGTACTTC. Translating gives CASSPSAGDSTYEQYF.

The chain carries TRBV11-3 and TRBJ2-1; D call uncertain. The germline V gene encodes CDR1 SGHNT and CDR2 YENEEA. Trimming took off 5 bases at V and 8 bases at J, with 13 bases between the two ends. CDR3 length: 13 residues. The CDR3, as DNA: TGTGCCAGCAGCCTACTTTCCAGCGATGAGCAGTTCTTC. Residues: CASSLLSSDEQFF.

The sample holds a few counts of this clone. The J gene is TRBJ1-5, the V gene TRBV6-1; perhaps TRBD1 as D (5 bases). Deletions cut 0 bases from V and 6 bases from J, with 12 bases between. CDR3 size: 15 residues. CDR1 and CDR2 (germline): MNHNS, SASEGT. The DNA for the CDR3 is TGTGCCAGCAGTGAAGCGGAAGGGGAGGCTCAGCCCCAGCATTTT. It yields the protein CASSEAEGEAQPQHF.

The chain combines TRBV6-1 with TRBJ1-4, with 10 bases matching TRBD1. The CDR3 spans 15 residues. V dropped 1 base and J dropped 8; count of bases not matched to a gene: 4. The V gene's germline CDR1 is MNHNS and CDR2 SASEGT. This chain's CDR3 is CASSEGGTGVEKLFF. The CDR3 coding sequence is TGTGCCAGCAGTGAAGGGGGGACAGGGGTGGAAAAACTGTTTTTT.

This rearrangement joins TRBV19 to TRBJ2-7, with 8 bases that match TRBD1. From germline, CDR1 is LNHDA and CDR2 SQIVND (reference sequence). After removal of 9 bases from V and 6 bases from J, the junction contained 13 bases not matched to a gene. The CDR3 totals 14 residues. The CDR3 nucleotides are TGTGCCAGCACTCCGACAGGGGATGCCTCCGAGCAGTACTTC. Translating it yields CASTPTGDASEQYF.

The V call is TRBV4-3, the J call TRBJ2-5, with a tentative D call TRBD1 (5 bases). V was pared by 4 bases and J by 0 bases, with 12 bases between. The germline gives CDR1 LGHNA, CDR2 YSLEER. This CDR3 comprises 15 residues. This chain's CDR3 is CASSPSPGYQETQYF. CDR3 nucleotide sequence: TGCGCCAGCAGCCCCTCCCCAGGGTACCAAGAGACCCAGTACTTC.

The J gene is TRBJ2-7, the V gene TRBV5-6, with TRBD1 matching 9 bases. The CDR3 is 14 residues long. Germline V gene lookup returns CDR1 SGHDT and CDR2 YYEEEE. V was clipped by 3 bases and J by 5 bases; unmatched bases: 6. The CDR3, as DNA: TGTGCCAGCAGCTACAGGGGGCTAGTCCACGAGCAGTACGTC. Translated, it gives CASSYRGLVHEQYV.

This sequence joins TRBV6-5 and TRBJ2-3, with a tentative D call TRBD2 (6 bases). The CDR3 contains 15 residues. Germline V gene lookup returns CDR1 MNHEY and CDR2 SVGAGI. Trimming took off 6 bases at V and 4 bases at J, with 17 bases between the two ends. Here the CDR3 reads CASSRSTEGSDTQYF. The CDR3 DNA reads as TGTGCCAGCAGCCGCTCGACGGAGGGGTCAGATACGCAGTATTTT.

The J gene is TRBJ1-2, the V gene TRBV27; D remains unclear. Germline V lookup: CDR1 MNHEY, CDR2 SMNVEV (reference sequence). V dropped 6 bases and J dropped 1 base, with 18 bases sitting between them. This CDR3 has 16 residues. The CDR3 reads CASRIPLSRGNYGYTF. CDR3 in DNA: TGTGCCAGCAGGATACCTCTCTCTCGGGGTAACTATGGCTACACCTTC.

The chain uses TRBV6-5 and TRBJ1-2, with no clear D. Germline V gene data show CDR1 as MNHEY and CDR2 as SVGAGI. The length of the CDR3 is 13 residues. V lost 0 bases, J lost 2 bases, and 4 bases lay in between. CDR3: CASSYSENYGYTF. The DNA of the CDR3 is TGTGCCAGCAGTTACTCCGAGAACTATGGCTACACCTTC.

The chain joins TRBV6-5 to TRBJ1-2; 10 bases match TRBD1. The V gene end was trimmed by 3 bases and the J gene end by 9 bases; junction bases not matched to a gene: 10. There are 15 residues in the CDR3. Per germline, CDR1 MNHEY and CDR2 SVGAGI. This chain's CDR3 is CASSYSTGQGSSYTF. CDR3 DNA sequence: TGTGCCAGCAGTTATTCGACGGGACAGGGGTCGAGCTACACCTTC.

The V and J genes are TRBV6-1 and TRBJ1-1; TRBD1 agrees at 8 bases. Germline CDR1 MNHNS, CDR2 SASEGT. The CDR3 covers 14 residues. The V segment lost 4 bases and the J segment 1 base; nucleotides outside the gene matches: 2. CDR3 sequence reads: CASSAGQENTEAFF. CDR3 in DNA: TGTGCCAGCAGTGCGGGACAGGAGAACACTGAAGCTTTCTTT.

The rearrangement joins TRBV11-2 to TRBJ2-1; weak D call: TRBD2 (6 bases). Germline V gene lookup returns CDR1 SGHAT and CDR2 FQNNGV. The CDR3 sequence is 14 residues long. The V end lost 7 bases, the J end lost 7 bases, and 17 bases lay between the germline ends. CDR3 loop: CASTPGVGRNEQFF. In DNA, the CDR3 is TGTGCCAGCACTCCGGGGGTAGGCAGGAATGAGCAGTTCTTC.

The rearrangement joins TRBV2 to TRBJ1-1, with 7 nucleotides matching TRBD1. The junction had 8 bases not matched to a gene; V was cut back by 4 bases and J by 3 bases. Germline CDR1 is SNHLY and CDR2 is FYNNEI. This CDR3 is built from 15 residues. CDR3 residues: CASSAARGQDTEAFF. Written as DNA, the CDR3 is TGTGCCAGCAGTGCCGCAAGGGGGCAGGACACTGAAGCTTTCTTT.

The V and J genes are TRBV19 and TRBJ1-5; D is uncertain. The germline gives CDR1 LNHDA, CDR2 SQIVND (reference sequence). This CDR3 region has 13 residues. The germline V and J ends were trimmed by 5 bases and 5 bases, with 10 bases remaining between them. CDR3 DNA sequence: TGTGCCAGTAGTGTAGGGAGGGATCAGCCCCAGCATTTT. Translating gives CASSVGRDQPQHF.

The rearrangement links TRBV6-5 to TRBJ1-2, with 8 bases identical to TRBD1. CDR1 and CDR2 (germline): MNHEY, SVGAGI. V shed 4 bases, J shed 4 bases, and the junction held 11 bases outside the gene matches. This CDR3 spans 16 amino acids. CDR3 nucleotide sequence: TGTGCCAGCAGTTCCACATGGACAGGGAAGGGCTATGGCTACACCTTC. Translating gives CASSSTWTGKGYGYTF.

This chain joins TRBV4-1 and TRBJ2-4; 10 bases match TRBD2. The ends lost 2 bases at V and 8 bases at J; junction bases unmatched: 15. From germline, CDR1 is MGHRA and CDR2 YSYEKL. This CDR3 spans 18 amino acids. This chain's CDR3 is CASSQTGGTSDGVDIQYF. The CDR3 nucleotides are TGCGCCAGCAGCCAAACAGGCGGGACTAGCGATGGGGTGGACATTCAGTACTTC.

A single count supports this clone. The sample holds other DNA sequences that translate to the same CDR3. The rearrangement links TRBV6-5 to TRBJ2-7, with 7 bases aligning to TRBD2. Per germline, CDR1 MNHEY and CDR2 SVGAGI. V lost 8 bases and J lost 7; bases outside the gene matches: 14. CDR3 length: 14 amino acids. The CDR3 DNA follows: TGTGCCAGCCCTCGACTAGCCAGATTTGAAGAGCAGTACTTC. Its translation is CASPRLARFEEQYF.

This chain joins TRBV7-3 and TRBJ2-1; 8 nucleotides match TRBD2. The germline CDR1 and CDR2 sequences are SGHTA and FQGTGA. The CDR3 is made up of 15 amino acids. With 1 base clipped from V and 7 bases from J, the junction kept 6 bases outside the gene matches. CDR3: CASSLILAGLNEQFF. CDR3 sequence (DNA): TGTGCCAGCAGCTTAATCCTAGCGGGCTTGAATGAGCAGTTCTTC.

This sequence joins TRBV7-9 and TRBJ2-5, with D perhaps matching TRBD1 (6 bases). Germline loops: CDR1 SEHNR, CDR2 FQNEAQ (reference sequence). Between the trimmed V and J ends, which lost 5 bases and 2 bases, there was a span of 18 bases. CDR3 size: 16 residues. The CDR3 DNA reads TGTGCCAGCAGCCCCCACTCGACAGGCCTTCAAGAGACCCAGTACTTC. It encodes CASSPHSTGLQETQYF.

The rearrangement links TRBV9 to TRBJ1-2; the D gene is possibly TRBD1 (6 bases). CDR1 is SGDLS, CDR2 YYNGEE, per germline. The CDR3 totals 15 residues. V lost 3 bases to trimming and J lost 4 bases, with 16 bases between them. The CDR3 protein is CASSEGVQGGYGYTF. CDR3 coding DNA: TGTGCCAGCAGCGAGGGGGTTCAAGGGGGCTATGGCTACACCTTC.

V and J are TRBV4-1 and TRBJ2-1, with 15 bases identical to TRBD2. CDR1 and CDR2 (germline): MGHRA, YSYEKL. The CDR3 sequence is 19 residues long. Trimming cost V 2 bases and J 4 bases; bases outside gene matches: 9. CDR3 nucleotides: TGCGCCAGCAGCCAACTTGGGGGCGGACTAGCGGGAGGGTACAATGAGCAGTTCTTC. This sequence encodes CASSQLGGGLAGGYNEQFF.

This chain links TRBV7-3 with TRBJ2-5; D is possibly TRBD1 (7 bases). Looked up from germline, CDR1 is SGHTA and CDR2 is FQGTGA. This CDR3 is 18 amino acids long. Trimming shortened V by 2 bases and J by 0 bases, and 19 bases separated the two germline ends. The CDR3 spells CASSLVGRTGEDQETQYF. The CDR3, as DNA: TGTGCCAGCAGCTTAGTGGGGAGGACAGGAGAGGACCAAGAGACCCAGTACTTC.

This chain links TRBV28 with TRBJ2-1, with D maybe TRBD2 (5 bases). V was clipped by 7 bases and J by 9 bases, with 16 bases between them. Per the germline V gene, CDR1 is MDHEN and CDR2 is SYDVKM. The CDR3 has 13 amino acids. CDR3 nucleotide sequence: TGTGCCAGCACCCCCGTCCCCGAGGGTGAGCAGTTCTTC. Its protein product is CASTPVPEGEQFF.

The DNA for the CDR3 is TGTGCCAGTAGTATGGCGAACACTGAAGCTTTCTTT. Its translation is CASSMANTEAFF. The J gene is TRBJ1-1, the V gene TRBV19; no firm D call. The CDR3 has 12 amino acids. The V and J ends lost 3 bases and 1 base respectively, with 3 bases between them. CDR1 is LNHDA, CDR2 SQIVND, per germline (reference sequence).

CDR3 coding DNA: TGTGCCAGCACCGGGAGGGACACCATATATTTT. This codes for CASTGRDTIYF. The V call is TRBV6-6, the J call TRBJ1-3; D remains ambiguous. Per the germline V gene, CDR1 is MNHNY and CDR2 is SVGAGI (reference sequence). This CDR3 comprises 11 residues. V lost 7 bases and J lost 8, with 9 bases in between.

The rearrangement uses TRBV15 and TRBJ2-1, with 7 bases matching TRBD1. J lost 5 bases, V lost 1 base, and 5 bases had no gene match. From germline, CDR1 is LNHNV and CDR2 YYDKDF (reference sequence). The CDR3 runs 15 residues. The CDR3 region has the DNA TGTGCCACCAGCAGAGGACAGGGAGCCAACAATGAGCAGTTCTTC. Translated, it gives CATSRGQGANNEQFF.